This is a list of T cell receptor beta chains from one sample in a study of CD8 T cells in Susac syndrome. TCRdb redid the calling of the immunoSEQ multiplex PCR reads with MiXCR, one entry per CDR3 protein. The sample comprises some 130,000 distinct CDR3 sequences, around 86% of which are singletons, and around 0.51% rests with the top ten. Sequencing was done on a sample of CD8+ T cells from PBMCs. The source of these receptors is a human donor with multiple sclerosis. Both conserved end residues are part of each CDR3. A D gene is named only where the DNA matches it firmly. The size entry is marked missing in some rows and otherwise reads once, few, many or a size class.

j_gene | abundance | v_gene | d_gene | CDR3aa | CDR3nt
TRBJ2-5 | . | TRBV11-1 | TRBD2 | CASTPRFQSARLAGQETQYF | TGTGCCAGCACCCCCCGTTTTCAGTCAGCTCGGCTAGCGGGCCAAGAGACCCAGTACTTC
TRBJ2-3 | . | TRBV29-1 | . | CSIETLAATDTQYF | TGCAGCATCGAGACCCTAGCCGCCACAGATACGCAGTATTTT
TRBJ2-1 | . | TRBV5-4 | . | CASSVAHEQFF | TGTGCCAGCAGCGTGGCACATGAGCAGTTCTTC
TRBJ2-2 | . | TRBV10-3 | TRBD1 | CATQTGRNTGELFF | TGTGCCACCCAGACAGGGCGAAACACCGGGGAGCTGTTTTTT
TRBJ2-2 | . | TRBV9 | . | CASSVEVQPELFF | TGTGCCAGCAGCGTAGAGGTACAGCCGGAGCTGTTTTTT
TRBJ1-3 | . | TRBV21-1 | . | CASSKAGTTGETGNTIYF | TGTGCCAGCAGCAAAGCTGGTACGACAGGGGAAACTGGAAACACCATATATTTT
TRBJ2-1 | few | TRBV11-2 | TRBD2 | CASSLGTSGRAYNEQFF | TGTGCCAGCAGCTTAGGTACTAGCGGGAGGGCCTACAATGAGCAGTTCTTC
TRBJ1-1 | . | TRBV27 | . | CASRDSVNTEAFF | TGTGCCAGCAGGGACAGCGTGAACACTGAAGCTTTCTTT
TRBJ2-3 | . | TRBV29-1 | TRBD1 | CSVEGGGAVDTQYF | TGCAGCGTTGAAGGAGGGGGCGCGGTAGATACGCAGTATTTT
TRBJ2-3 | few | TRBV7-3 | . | CASSLLVSDTQYF | TGTGCCAGCAGCTTATTAGTATCAGATACGCAGTATTTT
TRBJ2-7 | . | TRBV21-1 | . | CASSIKEVYEQYF | TGTGCCAGCAGCATAAAAGAAGTGTACGAGCAGTACTTC
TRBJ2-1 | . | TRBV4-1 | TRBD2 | CASSQDPAGGYNEQFF | TGCGCCAGCAGCCAAGACCCAGCGGGGGGGTACAATGAGCAGTTCTTC
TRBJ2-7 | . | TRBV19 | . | CASSDGQAYEQYF | TGTGCCAGTAGTGATGGGCAGGCCTACGAGCAGTACTTC
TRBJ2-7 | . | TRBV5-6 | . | CASSLQGGVFYEQYF | TGTGCCAGCAGTTTGCAAGGTGGGGTCTTCTACGAGCAGTACTTC
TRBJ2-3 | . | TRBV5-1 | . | CASSLVASGGGSTDTQYF | TGCGCCAGCAGCTTGGTGGCTAGCGGAGGGGGCAGCACAGATACGCAGTATTTT
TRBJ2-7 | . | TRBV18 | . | CASSPPETAPYEQYF | TGTGCCAGCTCACCACCAGAGACAGCACCCTACGAGCAGTACTTC
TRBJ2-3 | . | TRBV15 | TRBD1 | CATSSGTGADTQYF | TGTGCCACCAGCAGCGGGACAGGGGCAGATACGCAGTATTTT
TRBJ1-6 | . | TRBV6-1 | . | CASSVYGAGYNSPLHF | TGTGCCAGCAGTGTCTACGGGGCGGGCTATAATTCACCCCTCCACTTT
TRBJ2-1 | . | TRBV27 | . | CASSFFPITEQFF | TGTGCCAGCAGTTTTTTCCCCATAACTGAGCAGTTCTTC
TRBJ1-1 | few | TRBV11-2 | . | CASSLYGGNTEAFF | TGTGCCAGCAGCTTATACGGTGGGAACACTGAAGCTTTCTTT
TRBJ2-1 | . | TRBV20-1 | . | CSVHRPSYNEQFF | TGCAGTGTCCACAGGCCCTCCTACAATGAGCAGTTCTTC
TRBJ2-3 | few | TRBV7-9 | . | CASSESDGTDTQYF | TGTGCCAGCAGTGAGAGCGACGGGACAGATACGCAGTATTTT
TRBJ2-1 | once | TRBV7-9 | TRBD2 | CASSTPSGEQFF | TGTGCCAGCAGCACCCCTAGCGGCGAGCAGTTCTTC
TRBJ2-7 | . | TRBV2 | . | CASSDETSTYEQYF | TGTGCCAGCAGTGACGAGACTTCCACCTACGAGCAGTACTTC
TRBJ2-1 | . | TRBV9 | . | CASSPPHGDNEQFF | TGTGCCAGCAGCCCCCCACACGGGGACAATGAGCAGTTCTTC
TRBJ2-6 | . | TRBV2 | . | CASSVGSGANVLTF | TGTGCCAGCAGTGTGGGAAGCGGGGCCAACGTCCTGACTTTC
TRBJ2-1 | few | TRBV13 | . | CASSSGDNEQFF | TGTGCCAGCAGCTCGGGGGACAATGAGCAGTTCTTC
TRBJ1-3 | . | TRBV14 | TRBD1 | CASSHWTGTSGNTIYF | TGTGCCAGCAGCCACTGGACAGGAACTTCTGGAAACACCATATATTTT
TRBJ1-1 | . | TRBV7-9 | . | CASSVGDTEAFF | TGTGCCAGCAGCGTCGGGGATACTGAAGCTTTCTTT
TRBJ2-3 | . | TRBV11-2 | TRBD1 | CASSLRSGTGSDTQYF | TGTGCCAGCAGCTTGCGGTCCGGGACAGGGTCAGATACGCAGTATTTT
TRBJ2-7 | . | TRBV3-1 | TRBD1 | CASSLPGQRIYEQYF | TGTGCCAGCAGCCTACCGGGACAGAGGATCTACGAGCAGTACTTC
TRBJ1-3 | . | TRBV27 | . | CASSSFRSGNTIYF | TGTGCCAGCAGTTCTTTCCGCTCTGGAAACACCATATATTTT
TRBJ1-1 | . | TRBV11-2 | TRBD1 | CASSFPTPRQGAWTEVGEAFF | TGTGCCAGCAGTTTTCCGACCCCGAGACAGGGGGCATGGACGGAGGTGGGGGAAGCTTTCTTT
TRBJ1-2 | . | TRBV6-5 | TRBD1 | CASSYLSSAETGIYGYTF | TGTGCCAGCAGTTACCTCAGCTCCGCCGAGACAGGGATCTATGGCTACACCTTC
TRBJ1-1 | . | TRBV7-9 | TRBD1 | CASSSGQGVGEAFF | TGTGCCAGCAGCTCGGGACAGGGGGTGGGTGAAGCTTTCTTT
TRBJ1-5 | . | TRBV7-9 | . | CASSFPENNQPQHF | TGTGCCAGCAGCTTCCCAGAGAACAATCAGCCCCAGCATTTT
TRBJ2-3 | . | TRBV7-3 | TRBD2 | CASSPSGSVDTQYF | TGTGCCAGCAGCCCTAGCGGGAGTGTAGACACGCAGTATTTT
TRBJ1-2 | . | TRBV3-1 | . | CASSHPNSWGYTF | TGTGCCAGCAGCCACCCCAATAGTTGGGGCTACACCTTC
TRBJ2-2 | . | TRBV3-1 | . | CASSQAKGQPSNTGELFF | TGTGCCAGCAGCCAGGCGAAGGGACAACCGTCGAACACCGGGGAGCTGTTTTTT
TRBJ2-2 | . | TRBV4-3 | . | CASSQEDWTETGELFF | TGCGCCAGCAGCCAAGAGGACTGGACTGAGACCGGGGAGCTGTTTTTT
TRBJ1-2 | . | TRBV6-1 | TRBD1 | CASRPMRQGNYGYTF | TGTGCCAGCAGGCCGATGAGACAGGGGAACTATGGCTACACCTTC
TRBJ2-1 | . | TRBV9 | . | CASSVYWRENNEQFF | TGTGCCAGCAGCGTCTACTGGCGTGAAAACAATGAGCAGTTCTTC
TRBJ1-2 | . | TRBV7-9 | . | CASSLGGLYGYTF | TGTGCCAGCAGCTTAGGAGGGTTATATGGCTACACCTTC
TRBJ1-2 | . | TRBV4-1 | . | CASSADVRKGNTF | TGCGCCAGCAGCGCGGACGTTCGCAAAGGAAACACCTTC
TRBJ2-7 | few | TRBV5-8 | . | CASSSRGAEYEQYF | TGTGCCAGCAGCTCCCGGGGGGCCGAGTACGAGCAGTACTTC
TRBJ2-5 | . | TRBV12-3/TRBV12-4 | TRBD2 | CASRPSGRGQETQYF | TGTGCCAGCAGACCTAGCGGGAGGGGACAAGAGACCCAGTACTTC
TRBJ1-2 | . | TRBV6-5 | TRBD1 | CASRELTGTGEGYTF | TGTGCCAGCAGGGAACTAACCGGGACAGGGGAAGGCTACACCTTC
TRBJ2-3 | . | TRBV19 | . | CATTSGGADTQYF | TGTGCCACGACCTCCGGGGGCGCAGATACGCAGTATTTT
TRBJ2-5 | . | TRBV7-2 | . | CASSSKLWETQYF | TGTGCCAGCAGCTCTAAGCTTTGGGAGACCCAGTACTTC
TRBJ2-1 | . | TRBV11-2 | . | CASSLSPGLRNEQFF | TGTGCCAGCAGCTTATCCCCGGGACTTAGAAATGAGCAGTTCTTC
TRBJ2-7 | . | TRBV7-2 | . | CASSWAPGDYEQYF | TGTGCCAGCAGCTGGGCTCCGGGCGACTACGAGCAGTACTTC
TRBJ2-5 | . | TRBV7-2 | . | CASSYTAGPQETQYF | TGTGCCAGCAGCTACACAGCAGGACCCCAAGAGACCCAGTACTTC
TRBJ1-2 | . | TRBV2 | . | CASSEGTPEPNYGYTF | TGTGCCAGCAGTGAAGGAACCCCCGAGCCTAACTATGGCTACACCTTC
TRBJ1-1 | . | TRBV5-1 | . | CASSLDAGGITEAFF | TGCGCCAGCAGCTTGGATGCGGGGGGGATCACTGAAGCTTTCTTT
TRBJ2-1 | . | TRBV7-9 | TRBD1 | CASIGQVYNEQFF | TGTGCCAGCATCGGACAGGTCTACAATGAGCAGTTCTTC
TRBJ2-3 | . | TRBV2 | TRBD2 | CASTLAGTDTQYF | TGTGCCAGCACACTAGCGGGGACAGATACGCAGTATTTT
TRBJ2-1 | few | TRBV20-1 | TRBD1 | CSADFRDREFNEQFF | TGCAGTGCGGACTTCCGGGACAGGGAATTCAATGAGCAGTTCTTC
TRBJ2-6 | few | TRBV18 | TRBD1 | CASSDRGHNVLTF | TGTGCCAGCTCTGACAGGGGCCACAACGTCCTGACTTTC
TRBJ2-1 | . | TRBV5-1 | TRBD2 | CASSFAGGEFNEQFF | TGCGCCAGCAGCTTCGCGGGAGGTGAGTTCAATGAGCAGTTCTTC
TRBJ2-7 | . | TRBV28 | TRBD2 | CASSSDGEGYEQYF | TGTGCCAGCAGTTCCGACGGGGAGGGTTACGAGCAGTACTTC